These 18 T cell receptor beta chains share one sample of origin, sequenced in a study of blood T cell repertoires in COVID-19. Sequencing was performed with immunoSEQ multiplex PCR; in TCRdb, only in-frame clones are kept and a portion is missing. The table has 180,000 or so clones, about 85% seen once. Sequenced sample: peripheral blood. The receptors here all came from a woman older than 75 with acute or convalescent COVID-19.

The rearrangement links TRBV5-1 to TRBJ2-3; D remains ambiguous. The CDR3 totals 16 residues. Germline V gene data show CDR1 as SGHRS and CDR2 as YFSETQ. V was shortened by 1 base and J by 1 base, with 13 bases between the two germline ends. CDR3 amino acids: CASSLQAEIRTDTQYF. The CDR3 nucleotides read TGCGCCAGCAGCTTGCAGGCAGAAATCCGCACAGATACGCAGTATTTT.

This clone has just one count. The J gene is TRBJ1-5, the V gene TRBV27; D possibly corresponds to TRBD1 (6 bases). The V end lost 6 bases, the J end lost 3 bases, and 9 bases lay between the germline ends. The V gene's germline CDR1 is MNHEY and CDR2 SMNVEV (reference sequence). The CDR3 is made up of 13 amino acids. CDR3: CASRKGDNQPQHF. The CDR3 coding sequence is TGTGCCAGCAGAAAGGGGGACAATCAGCCCCAGCATTTT.

This clone showed up just once. The CDR3 is CASRMGQGVREAFF. CDR3 bases: TGCGCCAGCAGGATGGGACAGGGAGTACGTGAAGCTTTCTTT. V usage is TRBV5-1 and J usage is TRBJ1-1, with 9 positions matching TRBD1. Per germline, CDR1 SGHRS and CDR2 YFSETQ. V shed 5 bases and J 7 bases; nucleotides not matched to a gene: 9. This CDR3 contains 14 residues. Full variable domain (remainder filled in from reference TRBV5-1 and TRBJ1-1): KAGVTQTPRYLIKTRGQQVTLSCSPISGHRSVSWYQQTPGQGLQFLFEYFSETQRNKGNFPGRFSGRQFSNSRSEMNVSTLELGDSALYLCASRMGQGVREAFFGQGTRLTVV.

The chain couples TRBV9 to TRBJ1-6, with 9 positions matching TRBD1. This CDR3 has 14 amino acids. V gave up 2 bases and J gave up 10 bases; unmatched junction bases: 4. Germline CDR1 and CDR2: SGDLS and YYNGEE. The CDR3 protein is CASSVGQGDSPLHF. The CDR3 nucleotides are TGTGCCAGCAGCGTGGGACAGGGAGACTCACCCCTCCACTTT. Using reference TRBV9 and TRBJ1-6 for the parts outside the CDR3, the full variable domain is DSGVTQTPKHLITATGQRVTLRCSPRSGDLSVYWYQQSLDQGLQFLIQYYNGEERAKGNILERFSAQQFPDLHSELNLSSLELGDSALYFCASSVGQGDSPLHFGNGTRLTVT.

The rearrangement uses TRBV5-1 and TRBJ1-4, with unresolved D. The CDR3 spans 14 residues. V was pared by 4 bases and J by 3 bases, with 10 bases between. CDR1 is SGHRS, CDR2 YFSETQ, per germline. CDR3 residues: CASSPFGANEKLFF. The CDR3 bases are TGCGCCAGCAGCCCGTTCGGGGCTAATGAAAAACTGTTTTTT.

This clone was picked up a small number of times. Other DNA sequences of this sample code for an identical CDR3. V gene TRBV15 combines with J gene TRBJ2-7, with a weak D call TRBD1 (6 bases). The CDR3 contains 13 residues. Per the germline V gene, CDR1 is LNHNV and CDR2 is YYDKDF (reference sequence). V shed 0 bases and J shed 4 bases, with 7 bases lying between them. The CDR3, as DNA: TGTGCCACCAGCAGAGACAGGGGTTACGAGCAGTACTTC. Translating it yields CATSRDRGYEQYF.

This chain uses TRBV15 with TRBJ1-2; possible D gene TRBD1, 5 bases. Germline V lookup: CDR1 LNHNV, CDR2 YYDKDF (reference sequence). V lost 0 bases and J 6 bases, leaving 20 bases between the germline ends. This CDR3 comprises 17 residues. CDR3 protein: CATSRDFLGDSLNGYTF. The CDR3 region has the DNA TGTGCCACCAGCAGAGATTTTCTCGGGGACTCCCTAAATGGCTACACCTTC. Drawing the rest from reference TRBV15 and TRBJ1-2, the complete variable domain is DAMVIQNPRYQVTQFGKPVTLSCSQTLNHNVMYWYQQKSSQAPKLLFHYYDKDFNNEADTPDNFQSRRPNTSFCFLDIRSPGLGDTAMYLCATSRDFLGDSLNGYTFGSGTRLTVV.

In this sample, this clone turned up a few times. The V call is TRBV6-6, the J call TRBJ1-2; D uncertain. From germline, CDR1 is MNHNY and CDR2 SVGAGI (reference sequence). CDR3 length: 13 amino acids. Trimming took 5 bases from V and 8 from J, leaving 15 bases between them. The CDR3 bases are TGTGCCAGCAGTACCTCGAGGGCCGAGGGCTACACCTTC. Translation gives CASSTSRAEGYTF.

The rearrangement joins TRBV5-4 to TRBJ2-5; possible D gene TRBD2, 5 bases. The CDR3 consists of 14 residues. The V gene lost 0 bases and the J gene lost 5 bases, with 11 bases spanning the gap. Germline lookup yields CDR1 SGHNT and CDR2 YYREEE (reference sequence). The CDR3 sequence is CASSLGGGRETQYF. CDR3 DNA: TGTGCCAGCAGCTTGGGCGGAGGTAGGGAGACCCAGTACTTC.

The chain carries TRBV19 and TRBJ1-2, with 12 bases matching TRBD1. The CDR3 runs to 16 residues. With 4 bases clipped from V and 2 bases from J, the junction kept 5 bases outside the gene matches. Germline loops: CDR1 LNHDA, CDR2 SQIVND (reference sequence). The CDR3 loop is CASSRSGQGANYGYTF. CDR3 sequence (DNA): TGTGCCAGTAGTAGGTCGGGACAGGGGGCGAACTATGGCTACACCTTC.

V is TRBV30 and J is TRBJ2-5; a weak D match, TRBD2 (6 bases). The germline V and J ends were trimmed by 8 bases and 9 bases, with 19 bases remaining between them. The CDR3 extends over 12 amino acids. Looked up from germline, CDR1 is GTSNPN and CDR2 is SVGIG (reference sequence). The CDR3 bases are TGTGCCGGGGGATTTCGGACTATGGCCCAGTACTTC. Translated: CAGGFRTMAQYF.

A remark on this clone: A far larger clone differs by one base, so this is likely a read error. The chain has TRBV29-1 and TRBJ2-2; 7 bases are shared with TRBD1. The germline CDR1 and CDR2 sequences are SQVTM and ANQGSEA. V was clipped by 1 base and J by 4 bases; unmatched bases: 3. This CDR3 has 14 amino acids. The CDR3 nucleotides are TGCAGCGTTGAAGTACAGGGGACCACCGGGGAGCTGTTTTTT. Protein sequence: CSVEVQGTTGELFF.

The rearrangement uses TRBV20-1 and TRBJ2-2; TRBD2 aligns across 11 bases. The CDR3 is 15 amino acids. Germline V lookup: CDR1 DFQATT, CDR2 SNEGSKA (reference sequence). V was pared by 3 bases and J by 5 bases, with 5 bases of the junction left unmatched. The CDR3 bases are TGCAGTGCTAGTAGCGGGAGGGCCGGAACCGGGGAGCTGTTTTTT. It codes for CSASSGRAGTGELFF.

This clone was recorded a few times. This chain uses TRBV11-3 with TRBJ2-5; TRBD1 might be the D (7 bases). Germline V gives CDR1 SGHNT, CDR2 YENEEA. With 4 bases removed from V and 5 bases from J, the gap between germline ends came to 11 bases. The CDR3 sequence is 13 residues long. Here the CDR3 reads CASSSQGGETQYF. CDR3 coding DNA: TGTGCCAGCAGCTCCCAGGGGGGTGAGACCCAGTACTTC.

The CDR3 reads CASSLTGQSHEQYF. The CDR3 region has the DNA TGTGCCAGCAGCTTGACGGGACAGAGTCACGAGCAGTACTTC. The V and J genes are TRBV5-4 and TRBJ2-7; TRBD1 aligns across 7 bases. The CDR3 is 14 amino acids. After removal of 1 base from V and 5 bases from J, the junction contained 6 bases not matched to a gene. Germline V gives CDR1 SGHNT, CDR2 YYREEE (reference sequence). The complete variable domain, with remaining parts taken from reference TRBV5-4 and TRBJ2-7, reads ETGVTQSPTHLIKTRGQQVTLRCSSQSGHNTVSWYQQALGQGPQFIFQYYREEENGRGNFPPRFSGLQFPNYSSELNVNALELDDSALYLCASSLTGQSHEQYFGPGTRLTVT.

The chain uses TRBV25-1 and TRBJ2-1; 9 nucleotides agree with TRBD2. The germline CDR1 and CDR2 sequences are MGHDK and SYGVNS. The length of the CDR3 is 16 residues. The ends lost 5 bases at V and 3 bases at J; junction bases unmatched: 8. This CDR3 is CASSSTSSGDYNEQFF. CDR3 DNA sequence: TGTGCCAGCAGTTCAACTTCTAGCGGGGACTACAATGAGCAGTTCTTC.

This chain uses TRBV15 with TRBJ1-5, with D tentatively TRBD1 (5 bases). V dropped 0 bases and J dropped 2 bases, with 17 bases sitting between them. Germline V gene sequence: CDR1 LNHNV, CDR2 YYDKDF (reference sequence). The CDR3 has 18 residues. CDR3: CATSRDRVKGVRNQPQHF. The CDR3 DNA follows: TGTGCCACCAGCAGAGACAGGGTTAAAGGTGTGCGCAATCAGCCCCAGCATTTT.

The rearrangement links TRBV27 to TRBJ1-2, with 8 positions matching TRBD1. The germline V gene has CDR1 MNHEY and CDR2 SMNVEV (reference sequence). The junction had 5 bases not matched to a gene; V was cut back by 5 bases and J by 6 bases. The CDR3 length is 13 residues. CDR3 in amino acids: CASSARGLDGYTF. For the CDR3, the DNA is TGTGCCAGCAGTGCCAGGGGGCTCGATGGCTACACCTTC.